The rows below give T cell receptor beta chains drawn from one sample of a study of OX40 agonist ivuxolimab in advanced cancers. Generated by immunoSEQ multiplex PCR, the TCRdb table keeps only in-frame clones and is missing some. The repertoire holds around 140,000 clones, under 95% seen once, with approximately 1% in the top ten. The source material was CD4+ or CD8+ T cells sorted from blood, sampled in a trial of the OX40 agonist ivuxolimab. These receptors were taken from an adult with an advanced solid tumor such as melanoma, head and neck, liver or kidney cancer. Each CDR3 is given with its conserved first and last residue. The D gene is left open where the match is weak. Expanded clones are given a class, and other clones once, few, many or no size at all.

TRBV2	NA	TRBD2	TRBJ2-7	TGTGCCAGCACCCTAACCGGGGGGACCTACGAGCAGTACTTC	CASTLTGGTYEQYF
TRBV6-1	once	NA	TRBJ1-2	TGTGCCAGCAGTAAAAGTACAGGGATCGGCTACACCTTC	CASSKSTGIGYTF
TRBV9	NA	NA	TRBJ1-2	TGTGCCAGCAGCGTAGGACAGGCCCCCTATGGCTACACCTTC	CASSVGQAPYGYTF
TRBV9	NA	NA	TRBJ2-5	TGTGCCAGCAGCGTAGGATGGAGTTTTCGGGAGACCCAGTACTTC	CASSVGWSFRETQYF
TRBV7-3	NA	TRBD2	TRBJ2-3	TGTGCCAGCACCACCCCAGGGAGGGGATACACAGATACGCAGTATTTT	CASTTPGRGYTDTQYF
TRBV6-5	NA	TRBD1	TRBJ2-7	TGTGCCAGCAGTTACTCCGGGACAGGGATGTACGAGCAGTACTTC	CASSYSGTGMYEQYF
TRBV7-9	NA	TRBD2	TRBJ2-3	TGTGCCAGCAGCTTGGGAGGGGCAGATACGCAGTATTTT	CASSLGGADTQYF
TRBV7-3	NA	NA	TRBJ1-5	TGTGCCAGCAGCTTAGAAAGGCGATTAGGCAATCAGCCCCAGCATTTT	CASSLERRLGNQPQHF
TRBV10-3	NA	NA	TRBJ1-6	TGTGCCATAAAATGGGGGGTCAATTCACCCCTCCACTTT	CAIKWGVNSPLHF
TRBV19	NA	NA	TRBJ2-4	TGTGCCAGTAGTATGGGGGGCCGAGCCAAAAACATTCAGTACTTC	CASSMGGRAKNIQYF
TRBV6-1	NA	NA	TRBJ2-1	TGTGCCAGCAGTGGGCGGAAGGTAGGGGGTGGTGAGCAGTTCTTC	CASSGRKVGGGEQFF
TRBV9	NA	NA	TRBJ2-7	TGTGCCAGCAGCGTAGCCGGCGGGATAGAGCAGTACTTC	CASSVAGGIEQYF
TRBV9	NA	NA	TRBJ2-6	TGTGCCAGCAGCGTAGAAGGCTCTGGGGCCAACGTCCTGACTTTC	CASSVEGSGANVLTF
TRBV4-3	NA	NA	TRBJ2-4	TGCGCCAGCAGCCAAGACCCAACAACAGGGAGTATTTCTCTAGCCAAAAACATTCAGTACTTC	CASSQDPTTGSISLAKNIQYF
TRBV19	NA	NA	TRBJ2-5	TGTGCCAGGTTTGGCCCCGGGACTTGCCCACCCGCAGAACAAGAGACCCAGTACTTC	CARFGPGTCPPAEQETQYF
TRBV2	NA	NA	TRBJ2-6	TGTGCCTCCACACCCAACCCCTCTGGGGCCAACGTCCTGACTTTC	CASTPNPSGANVLTF
TRBV5-8	NA	TRBD1	TRBJ2-5	TGTGCCAGCAGCTTGGTCGGGACAGGAAGAGAGACCCAGTACTTC	CASSLVGTGRETQYF
TRBV5-4	NA	TRBD1	TRBJ2-7	TGTGCCAGCAGCCGGGACAGGTACGAGCAGTACTTC	CASSRDRYEQYF
TRBV6-5	NA	TRBD1	TRBJ1-5	TGTGCCAGCGGGGACAGGGACCCCCATCAGCCCCAGCATTTT	CASGDRDPHQPQHF
TRBV10-2	once	NA	TRBJ1-5	TGCGCCAGCCGGGACGGGTACAATCAGCCCCAGCATTTT	CASRDGYNQPQHF
TRBV7-3	NA	TRBD1	TRBJ2-3	TGTGCCAGCAGCTTATCAGGGGGCCCCACAGATACGCAGTATTTT	CASSLSGGPTDTQYF
TRBV7-2	NA	NA	TRBJ2-1	TGTGCCAGCAGCGGGGGACTCCGTCGCAATGAGCAGTTCTTC	CASSGGLRRNEQFF
TRBV7-3	NA	NA	TRBJ2-1	TGTGCCAGCAGCTATAAAGGCTCCCCCAATGAGCAGTTCTTC	CASSYKGSPNEQFF
TRBV19	NA	TRBD2	TRBJ2-1	TGTGCCAGTAGTGCCCATACTAGCGGGGGGATGAATGAGCAGTTCTTC	CASSAHTSGGMNEQFF
TRBV7-3	NA	TRBD1	TRBJ1-5	TGTGCCAGCAGCCCGACAGGGTCCAATCAGCCCCAGCATTTT	CASSPTGSNQPQHF
TRBV9	NA	NA	TRBJ2-3	TGTGCCAGCAGCGTAGCCCCGGGGGGCTACACAGATACGCAGTATTTT	CASSVAPGGYTDTQYF
TRBV5-6	NA	TRBD1	TRBJ2-6	TGTGCCAGCAGCTTGGGCCAGGGGGCGGTTGGGGCCAACGTCCTGACTTTC	CASSLGQGAVGANVLTF
TRBV7-9	NA	NA	TRBJ1-1	TGTGCCAGCAGCTTTGTGAACACTGAAGCTTTCTTT	CASSFVNTEAFF
TRBV6-6	NA	TRBD1	TRBJ1-2	TGTGCCAGCAGTTACAAGGCGGGACAGGGATATGGCTACACCTTC	CASSYKAGQGYGYTF
TRBV5-4	NA	TRBD2	TRBJ2-1	TGTGCCAGCAGCTTGGAAACTAGCGACAATGAGCAGTTCTTC	CASSLETSDNEQFF
TRBV7-9	few	NA	TRBJ1-4	TGTGCCAGCAGCTGGGGAGCAGGGGAGCACGAAAAACTGTTTTTT	CASSWGAGEHEKLFF
TRBV27	NA	NA	TRBJ1-2	TGTGCCAGCAGTCCTGACGGGTATAACTATGGCTACACCTTC	CASSPDGYNYGYTF
TRBV10-3	NA	NA	TRBJ2-3	TGTGCCATCAGTCAGCAGGGGACTAGCACAGATACGCAGTATTTT	CAISQQGTSTDTQYF
TRBV28	NA	NA	TRBJ1-5	TGTGCCAGCAGTTTGAACCTAGCTCAGCCCCAGCATTTT	CASSLNLAQPQHF
TRBV5-8	NA	NA	TRBJ2-7	TGTGCCAGCAGCAAGGGTGGCAGGGGCTCCTACGAGCAGTACTTC	CASSKGGRGSYEQYF
TRBV6-5	NA	NA	TRBJ1-2	TGTGCCAGCAGTCAGCGATTCGATGGCTACACCTTC	CASSQRFDGYTF
TRBV6-6	NA	TRBD1	TRBJ2-7	TGTGCCAGCAGTTACTCGGGGACAGGGGGCTACGAGCAGTACTTC	CASSYSGTGGYEQYF
TRBV9	NA	NA	TRBJ2-3	TGTGCCAGCAGCCCCGCTTGGGACACAGATACGCAGTATTTT	CASSPAWDTDTQYF
TRBV7-9	NA	TRBD1	TRBJ2-7	TGTGCCAGCAGCTTTTCGGGACAGGGGTTATACGAGCAGTACTTC	CASSFSGQGLYEQYF
TRBV19	NA	NA	TRBJ1-1	TGTGCCGCCCAAAACACGGTGAACACTGAAGCTTTCTTT	CAAQNTVNTEAFF
TRBV7-2	NA	NA	TRBJ2-4	TGTGCCAGCAGCTTTAGGGCGAACATTCAGTACTTC	CASSFRANIQYF
TRBV4-3	NA	TRBD1	TRBJ1-5	TGCGCCAGCAGCTCCAAGATAACAGGGGTTCAGCCCCAGCATTTT	CASSSKITGVQPQHF
TRBV21-1	NA	NA	TRBJ2-2	TGTGCCAGCAGCAAACGGGGACAGGGGGCGCACACCGGGGAGCTGTTTTTT	CASSKRGQGAHTGELFF
TRBV5-1	few	TRBD1	TRBJ1-3	TGCGCCAGCAGCTCAGGACAGGGTACGATCTTGGGAAACACCATATATTTT	CASSSGQGTILGNTIYF
TRBV27	NA	NA	TRBJ1-4	TGTGCCAGCAGTTTGGGCCTTGCAACTAATGAAAAACTGTTTTTT	CASSLGLATNEKLFF
TRBV27	NA	TRBD1	TRBJ1-5	TGTGCCAGCAGTCCCCGGACAGGAAGCAATCAGCCCCAGCATTTT	CASSPRTGSNQPQHF
TRBV7-2	NA	NA	TRBJ1-6	TGTGCCAGCAGCTTAGGTCGCTATAATTCACCCCTCCACTTT	CASSLGRYNSPLHF
TRBV6-5	NA	TRBD1	TRBJ1-2	TGTGCCAGCAGTTTGTGGGACAGGGGGCAACGAGGCTACACCTTC	CASSLWDRGQRGYTF
TRBV30	NA	TRBD1	TRBJ1-1	TGTGCCTGGAGGCGGGGCTGGGGGGCAGGGGGCTCCACTGAAGCTTTCTTT	CAWRRGWGAGGSTEAFF
TRBV7-2	NA	NA	TRBJ2-5	TGTGCCAGCAGCCTAGGGCTCCAAGGGACCCAGTACTTC	CASSLGLQGTQYF
TRBV4-3	once	NA	TRBJ2-6	TGCGCCAGCAGCCGACAGTCCTCTGGGGCCAACGTCCTGACTTTC	CASSRQSSGANVLTF
TRBV6-1	few	NA	TRBJ1-2	TGTGCCAGCAGTGCACGAACGACAGCTAACTATGGCTACACCTTC	CASSARTTANYGYTF
TRBV6-4	NA	NA	TRBJ1-1	TGTGCCAGCAGTGGGGGTCTAGCGACTTTCTTT	CASSGGLATFF
TRBV29-1	NA	TRBD1	TRBJ2-7	TGCAGCGTTGAACGGGGACAGGGAACGTCCGAGCAGTACTTC	CSVERGQGTSEQYF
TRBV9	NA	TRBD1	TRBJ1-2	TGTGCCAGCAGCCCTGTATCCCCGGGACAGGCCGGTAGCTACACCTTC	CASSPVSPGQAGSYTF
TRBV30	NA	NA	TRBJ2-7	TGTGCCTGGAGTCGGGGTTACCGATACGAGCAGTACTTC	CAWSRGYRYEQYF
TRBV6-6	NA	TRBD1	TRBJ1-6	TGTGCCAGCAGCTTACAGGGGTCAGATAATTCACCCCTCCACTTT	CASSLQGSDNSPLHF
TRBV7-9	NA	TRBD1	TRBJ1-6	TGTGCCAGCAGCCAGTCGGACAGGGCTTCACCCCTCCACTTT	CASSQSDRASPLHF